The 4 T cell receptor beta chains given below trace back to one sample, sequenced in a study of cytomegalovirus exposure and HLA in healthy donors. TCRdb's copy holds only in-frame clones and misses some; the assay was immunoSEQ multiplex PCR. This sample has approximately 150,000 clones, with 85% found just once. The sample consisted of PBMCs. The receptors come from a man aged 25 to 40 in good health and CMV-seropositive.

V usage is TRBV11-2 and J usage is TRBJ2-7; D is perhaps TRBD1 (6 bases). V lost 4 bases, J lost 2 bases, and 15 bases lay in between. CDR3 size: 15 residues. The germline gives CDR1 SGHAT, CDR2 FQNNGV. CDR3 protein: CASSSIRQATYEQYF. The CDR3 nucleotides are TGTGCCAGCAGCTCCATAAGACAGGCCACCTACGAGCAGTACTTC. Complete variable domain (other parts from reference TRBV11-2 and TRBJ2-7): EAGVAQSPRYKIIEKRQSVAFWCNPISGHATLYWYQQILGQGPKLLIQFQNNGVVDDSQLPKDRFSAERLKGVDSTLKIQPAKLEDSAVYLCASSSIRQATYEQYFGPGTRLTVT.

V and J are TRBV10-1 and TRBJ1-6; the match to TRBD1 covers 9 bases. The junction had 4 bases not matched to a gene; V was cut back by 1 base and J by 6 bases. Germline V gives CDR1 WNHNN, CDR2 SYGVQD (reference sequence). The CDR3 covers 16 residues. CDR3 amino acids: CASSELLDRGNSPLHF. In DNA, the CDR3 is TGCGCCAGCAGTGAGTTACTGGACAGGGGTAATTCACCCCTCCACTTT.

V gene TRBV30 combines with J gene TRBJ2-7; 8 positions agree with TRBD1. V was clipped by 3 bases and J by 3 bases; unmatched bases: 4. CDR1 is GTSNPN and CDR2 is SVGIG in the germline V gene (reference sequence). This CDR3 spans 13 amino acids. CDR3 coding DNA: TGTGCCTGGAGCGACAGGGGATTCTACGAGCAGTACTTC. This codes for CAWSDRGFYEQYF.

The DNA of the CDR3 is TGTGCCAGCAGCCCCCGGGACAGGGGAAGGTCCTATAATTCACCCCTCCACTTT. Encoded protein: CASSPRDRGRSYNSPLHF. The chain links TRBV5-8 to TRBJ1-6; 10 bases match TRBD1. CDR1 SGHTS and CDR2 YDEGEE come from the germline V gene. This CDR3 region has 18 residues. The trim removed 4 bases at V and 1 base at J, leaving 8 bases unmatched.